The rows below give T cell receptor beta chains drawn from one sample of a study of spatial heterogeneity in lung cancer. Each CDR3 protein gets one entry after TCRdb re-called the 5' RACE reads with MiXCR. The sample has over 10,000 distinct CDR3 sequences; under 7% are singletons. Sample: lung tumor tissue, taken at surgery. The receptors were gathered from a female donor with early-stage non-small cell lung cancer. Both conserved end residues are trimmed from each CDR3.

j_call	v_call	cdr3_aa
TRBJ2-5	TRBV12-3/TRBV12-4	ASSFDRVGTQY
TRBJ1-6	TRBV6-1	ASSDGRTSPLH
TRBJ2-3	TRBV5-6	ASSLPQPTAQY
TRBJ1-6	TRBV5-1	ASSLEQVASPLH
TRBJ1-2	TRBV28	ASRQRANYGYT
TRBJ2-7	TRBV11-2	ASSRGRFTYEQY
TRBJ2-7	TRBV5-6	ASSPRTRYEQY
TRBJ2-5	TRBV15	ATSRAYRGRQETQY
TRBJ1-1	TRBV5-1	ASSFLVGATEAF
TRBJ2-3	TRBV6-2/TRBV6-3	ASRPAWTGGSDTQY
TRBJ1-5	TRBV6-2/TRBV6-3	ASRDGRGEGNQPQH
TRBJ1-6	TRBV15	ATSRVVNSPLH
TRBJ2-5	TRBV12-3/TRBV12-4	ASRPNLAGPEETQY
TRBJ2-1	TRBV2	ASSERGLAGSSYNEQF
TRBJ1-2	TRBV19	ATSRGGAGYGYT
TRBJ2-2	TRBV7-2	ASSPQGAGTGELF
TRBJ2-7	TRBV29-1	SVGQSYEQY
TRBJ2-3	TRBV2	ASRITDTQY
TRBJ2-1	TRBV5-1	ASSSLAGEAYNEQF
TRBJ2-2	TRBV7-7	ASSTQVATGELF
TRBJ2-3	TRBV6-2/TRBV6-3	ASRSGGLGTDTQY
TRBJ1-1	TRBV5-1	ASSSQGVGAF
TRBJ2-2	TRBV28	ASALVDSFTGELF
TRBJ2-1	TRBV6-1	ASSPGGLALGNEQF
TRBJ2-5	TRBV7-8	ASSPRVGWETQY
TRBJ2-3	TRBV2	ASSEAGGLAASTDTQY
TRBJ1-1	TRBV12-3/TRBV12-4	ASSPDRRNTEAF
TRBJ2-1	TRBV4-3	ASSQDPPSGSYNEQF
TRBJ2-3	TRBV3-1	ASGWDTQY
TRBJ1-1	TRBV12-3/TRBV12-4	ASSLFSEAF
TRBJ1-2	TRBV2	ASQTGYGYT